One and the same sample provided the 24 T cell receptor beta chains below, sequenced in a study of Ad26.COV2.S vaccination and SARS-CoV-2 variants (dated by TCRdb to the early 2020s). The treatment or condition label for this specimen denotes: roughly 18 received Ad26.COV2.S at low or high dose, single or two shots; five or six received placebo; per-sample allocation not given. For vaccine and placebo recipients, repertoires were sequenced using samples collected on day 63 after the first injection. The method behind the library was the immunoSEQ multiplex PCR assay. TCRdb limited this immuneACCESS table to in-frame rearrangements with V and J called. A share of clones is missing; checked studies link under half to unresolved V genes, and the rest is unexplained. The sample yields approximately 420,000 clones; around 89% were counted once. About 3.6% of the sample rests with the top ten. The specimen comprised peripheral blood, sampled in a trial of Ad26.COV2.S vaccine versus placebo. These receptors were collected from a person between 18 and 60 years old who received the Ad26.COV2.S COVID-19 vaccine or a placebo.

This chain links TRBV7-2 with TRBJ2-1, with 7 bases identical to TRBD2. Per germline, CDR1 SGHTA and CDR2 FQGNSA. This CDR3 is 15 amino acids long. V dropped 2 bases and J dropped 9; count of bases not matched to a gene: 10. The CDR3 DNA reads as TGTGCCAGCAGCTTAAGAGTGCGAGGGGAGGGTGAGCAGTTCTTC. Its protein is CASSLRVRGEGEQFF.

This clone was detected a few times. The chain combines TRBV7-6 with TRBJ1-1, with 7 bases lining up with TRBD1. Unmatched junction bases numbered 5, after V lost 4 bases and J lost 0 bases. The length of the CDR3 is 15 residues. Germline CDR1 reads SGHVS; CDR2 reads FNYEAQ. CDR3 sequence (DNA): TGTGCCAGCAGCTCCAGGGGGTTCATGAACACTGAAGCTTTCTTT. Protein product: CASSSRGFMNTEAFF.

This clone was recorded once. The chain has TRBV4-3 and TRBJ1-3, with 8 bases identical to TRBD1. V was pared by 0 bases and J by 4 bases, with 5 bases of the junction left unmatched. The CDR3 consists of 16 residues. CDR1 and CDR2 (germline): LGHNA, YSLEER. In DNA, the CDR3 is TGCGCCAGCAGCCAAGAAGCCAGGGGGCTAGGAAACACCATATATTTT. Translating gives CASSQEARGLGNTIYF.

CDR3 in DNA: TGTGCCAGCAGCTTCTTAGCGGGGGGTTCGAACACCGGGGAGCTGTTTTTT. Translated, it gives CASSFLAGGSNTGELFF. The chain couples TRBV7-3 to TRBJ2-2, with 10 bases matching TRBD2. CDR3 length: 17 residues. Germline lookup yields CDR1 SGHTA and CDR2 FQGTGA. Germline trimming cut 3 bases from V and 0 bases from J; bases unmatched to any gene: 4. Based on the CDR3 plus reference TRBV7-3 and TRBJ2-2, the full variable domain is GAGVSQTPSNKVTEKGKYVELRCDPISGHTALYWYRQSLGQGPEFLIYFQGTGAADDSGLPNDRFFAVRPEGSVSTLKIQRTERGDSAVYLCASSFLAGGSNTGELFFGEGSRLTVL.

The chain carries TRBV7-3 and TRBJ2-2, with D perhaps matching TRBD2 (6 bases). Germline V gives CDR1 SGHTA, CDR2 FQGTGA. This CDR3 contains 14 residues. Between the trimmed V and J ends, which lost 1 base and 6 bases, there was a span of 9 bases. CDR3 residues: CASSLSAGPGELFF. As DNA, the CDR3 is TGTGCCAGCAGCTTAAGTGCGGGGCCCGGGGAGCTGTTTTTT.

This clone was seen only a few times. V is TRBV6-4 and J is TRBJ2-2; D could derive from TRBD1 or TRBD2 (6 bases each). Germline V gives CDR1 MRHNA, CDR2 SNTAGT. The CDR3 length is 16 residues. V lost 0 bases and J lost 3, with 11 bases in between. The CDR3 loop is CASSDSTGGDTGELFF. CDR3 nucleotide sequence: TGTGCCAGCAGTGACTCTACCGGGGGCGACACCGGGGAGCTGTTTTTT.

This chain joins TRBV18 and TRBJ2-3; TRBD1 is a possible D gene (6 bases). The V end was cut by 3 bases, the J end by 6 bases, with 19 bases between. The CDR3 extends over 16 amino acids. Germline CDR1 reads KGHSH; CDR2 reads LQKENI. CDR3: CASSPLAGDVLDTQYF. The CDR3 DNA sequence: TGTGCCAGCTCACCCCTCGCAGGGGATGTCTTGGATACGCAGTATTTT.

The rearrangement uses TRBV9 and TRBJ1-4; TRBD1 might be the D (5 bases). This CDR3 is 14 amino acids long. Per germline, CDR1 SGDLS and CDR2 YYNGEE. Trimming removed 6 bases from V and 8 bases from J, with 17 bases in between. CDR3 DNA sequence: TGTGCCAGCACCCAGGGCCCAGGGAGCGAAAAACTGTTTTTT. It specifies CASTQGPGSEKLFF.

The rearrangement uses TRBV7-9 and TRBJ2-5; D unclear. V was clipped by 0 bases and J by 9 bases, with 11 bases between them. The germline V gene encodes CDR1 SEHNR and CDR2 FQNEAQ (reference sequence). The length of the CDR3 is 13 residues. The chain's CDR3 is CASSLAPRISQYF. The CDR3 region has the DNA TGTGCCAGCAGCTTAGCGCCCAGGATCTCCCAGTACTTC.

This clone was recorded only once. The chain has TRBV7-8 and TRBJ1-5; D is unresolved. V lost 4 bases and J lost 7, with 17 bases in between. Per the germline V gene, CDR1 is SGHVS and CDR2 is FQNEAQ. The CDR3 is 15 amino acids. CDR3 bases: TGTGCCAGCAGCTCGACGGTCGTGGCGGGACAGCCCCAGCATTTT. It codes for CASSSTVVAGQPQHF.

The chain employs TRBV28 and TRBJ2-4; TRBD1 matches at 11 bases. The CDR3 is 20 residues long. Germline V CDR1 and CDR2: MDHEN, SYDVKM. Losses at the gene ends were 3 bases for V and 0 bases for J; bases not matched to a gene: 13. In nucleotides, the CDR3 is TGTGCCAGCAGTTTTATCTACGGACAGGGGGCACGTTTAGCCAAAAACATTCAGTACTTC. Its translation is CASSFIYGQGARLAKNIQYF.

CDR3 sequence (DNA): TGTGCCAGTAGTATAGCAGGAGGAAACAATGAGCAGTTCTTC. Residues: CASSIAGGNNEQFF. The chain carries TRBV19 and TRBJ2-1, with D possibly matching TRBD2 (5 bases). The CDR3 extends over 14 amino acids. V lost 1 base, J lost 5 bases, and 9 bases lay in between. Per the germline V gene, CDR1 is LNHDA and CDR2 is SQIVND (reference sequence).

The chain uses TRBV7-9 and TRBJ2-4; 9 bases fit TRBD1. J gave up 0 bases and V 5 bases, and 2 bases lay outside the gene matches. This CDR3 region has 15 residues. CDR1 and CDR2 (germline): SEHNR, FQNEAQ (reference sequence). CDR3 residues: CASSGDREAKNIQYF. The CDR3 DNA is TGTGCCAGCAGCGGGGACAGGGAAGCCAAAAACATTCAGTACTTC. The whole variable domain, filled in from reference TRBV7-9 and TRBJ2-4, reads DTGVSQNPRHKITKRGQNVTFRCDPISEHNRLYWYRQTLGQGPEFLTYFQNEAQLEKSRLLSDRFSAERPKGSFSTLEIQRTEQGDSAMYLCASSGDREAKNIQYFGAGTRLSVL.

The chain uses TRBV28 and TRBJ1-2; D possibly corresponds to TRBD1 (5 bases). V was pared by 1 base and J by 2 bases, with 11 bases between. CDR3 length: 15 residues. The germline gives CDR1 MDHEN, CDR2 SYDVKM. The CDR3 reads CASSLFFEGNYGYTF. The CDR3 region has the DNA TGTGCCAGCAGTTTATTCTTTGAGGGGAACTATGGCTACACCTTC.

This chain connects TRBV30 to TRBJ2-5; perhaps D is TRBD1 or TRBD2 (5 bases each). Germline CDR1 and CDR2: GTSNPN and SVGIG (reference sequence). The CDR3 loop spans 15 amino acids. Trimming took 4 bases from V and 2 from J, leaving 17 bases between them. The CDR3 here is CAWTPSGQVQETQYF. CDR3 nucleotide sequence: TGTGCCTGGACCCCTTCGGGGCAGGTACAAGAGACCCAGTACTTC.

This chain uses TRBV6-5 with TRBJ1-2, with D possibly matching TRBD1 (5 bases). The germline CDR1 and CDR2 sequences are MNHEY and SVGAGI. The CDR3 runs 13 residues. The V gene lost 6 bases and the J gene lost 8 bases, with 16 bases spanning the gap. As DNA, the CDR3 is TGTGCCAGCAGCAATGGACAATCGATGGGCTACACCTTC. Its protein product is CASSNGQSMGYTF.

This clone was seen more than once but under ten times. This chain links TRBV6-5 with TRBJ2-3, with no clear D. Trimming removed 7 bases at V and 2 bases at J, with 7 bases between. CDR3 size: 12 residues. The germline V gene has CDR1 MNHEY and CDR2 SVGAGI. The CDR3 loop is CASTPDTDTQYF. The CDR3 DNA sequence: TGTGCCAGCACCCCGGACACAGATACGCAGTATTTT.

As regards this clone: Mismatch with germline at one junction end may stem from a read error. The rearrangement joins TRBV7-7 to TRBJ2-1; TRBD1 matches at 10 bases. The CDR3 covers 15 residues. CDR1 SSHAT and CDR2 FNYEAQ come from the germline V gene (reference sequence). CDR3 residues: CASSPGTGVYNEQFF. The CDR3 bases are TGTGCTAGCAGTCCCGGGACAGGGGTCTACAATGAGCAGTTCTTC.

This clone has just one count. V is TRBV25-1 and J is TRBJ2-7; a possible D gene is TRBD2 (7 bases). Trimming cost V 5 bases and J 7 bases, with 12 bases left between them. CDR1 and CDR2 (germline): MGHDK, SYGVNS. CDR3 length: 12 amino acids. The CDR3 DNA is TGTGCCAGCAGTCCGAGGGGGGGGGAGCAGTACTTC. It yields the protein CASSPRGGEQYF.

The chain employs TRBV27 and TRBJ1-1; perhaps TRBD1 as D (5 bases). CDR1 is MNHEY, CDR2 SMNVEV, per germline (reference sequence). The CDR3 is 15 amino acids. Trimming removed 4 bases from V and 4 bases from J, with 16 bases in between. CDR3 region: CASSSQGRRFTEAFF. The CDR3 DNA reads TGTGCCAGCAGTTCCCAGGGTAGGCGGTTCACTGAAGCTTTCTTT.

This chain connects TRBV9 to TRBJ2-1; D may be TRBD2 (7 bases). Germline CDR1 and CDR2: SGDLS and YYNGEE. Trimming took off 2 bases at V and 8 bases at J, with 14 bases between the two ends. The length of the CDR3 is 14 residues. In DNA, the CDR3 is TGTGCCAGCAGCGTCGCGGGGGCCCAAGATGAGCAGTTCTTC. This translates into CASSVAGAQDEQFF.

This rearrangement joins TRBV29-1 to TRBJ2-5; D remains unclear. The CDR3 length is 16 residues. V was trimmed by 3 bases and J by 3 bases, leaving 20 bases between them. Germline values: CDR1 SQVTM, CDR2 ANQGSEA. DNA for the CDR3: TGCAGCGTTGACTCGTACGCTCCTGATGGGGAAGAGACCCAGTACTTC. It is translated as CSVDSYAPDGEETQYF.

The chain is built from TRBV18 and TRBJ2-5; D ambiguous. The CDR3 contains 14 residues. Between the trimmed V and J ends, which lost 1 base and 4 bases, there was a span of 10 bases. The germline gives CDR1 KGHSH, CDR2 LQKENI. The CDR3 loop reads CASSPLQTVETQYF. The CDR3, as DNA: TGTGCCAGCTCACCACTACAAACGGTAGAGACCCAGTACTTC. The variable domain in full, with the rest retrieved from reference TRBV18 and TRBJ2-5, is NAGVMQNPRHLVRRRGQEARLRCSPMKGHSHVYWYRQLPEEGLKFMVYLQKENIIDESGMPKERFSAEFPKEGPSILRIQQVVRGDSAAYFCASSPLQTVETQYFGPGTRLLVL.

The table lists this clone with a few counts. V is TRBV27 and J is TRBJ1-6, with a possible D match to TRBD1 (5 bases). V lost 5 bases, J lost 13 bases, and 18 bases lay in between. The CDR3 is made up of 14 amino acids. CDR1 and CDR2 (germline): MNHEY, SMNVEV (reference sequence). In DNA, the CDR3 is TGTGCCAGCAGTGACCGGGGCGACGCCTCCCCCCTCCACTTT. Protein: CASSDRGDASPLHF.